This T cell receptor (beta chain) was obtained from a study of identical twins. This clonotype was seen only a few times. TCRdb re-called the 5' RACE reads with MiXCR, one entry per CDR3 protein. Of approximately 260,000 distinct CDR3 sequences in the sample, approximately 8.6% are singletons; the top ten hold 3%. Germline V gene sequence: CDR1 SEHNR, CDR2 FQNEAQ (reference sequence). CDR3 size: 17 residues. Trimming cost V 1 base and J 5 bases; bases outside gene matches: 12. The sample was also linked to a second study, of yellow fever vaccine responses in identical twins.

The TCR originated in a young woman in good health. Sequences were obtained from CD8+ T cells sorted from blood. The chain has TRBV7-9 and TRBJ2-5; 8 nucleotides align to TRBD2. The CDR3 sequence is CASSLDPAGDPRETQYF. CDR3 in DNA: TGTGCCAGCAGCTTAGACCCAGCGGGAGACCCACGGGAGACCCAGTACTTC. The complete variable domain, with remaining parts taken from reference TRBV7-9 and TRBJ2-5, reads DTGVSQNPRHKITKRGQNVTFRCDPISEHNRLYWYRQTLGQGPEFLTYFQNEAQLEKSRLLSDRFSAERPKGSFSTLEIQRTEQGDSAMYLCASSLDPAGDPRETQYFGPGTRLLVL.